The sequence of this T cell receptor (beta chain) was determined in a study of blood T cell repertoires in COVID-19. Study information: COVID-19 samples collected from the United States, Italy and Spain covered acute and convalescent phases. Sources were T cells, B-cell-depleted T cells, or PBMCs; the material itself was cDNA or gDNA.

Per the authors' pipeline: Scientists estimated how many nucleated cells there were by amplifying reference gene primers. Assay: immunoSEQ multiplex PCR; the TCRdb copy retains only in-frame clones and omits some. V, J and clone size were drawn from that table, and D and trimming were deduced from the DNA. The table lists around 93,000 clones, about four fifths of them singletons. The V and J ends lost 5 bases and 10 bases, in that order; junction bases with no gene match: 10. Germline CDR1 MNHEY, CDR2 SVGEGT. The CDR3 is 15 residues long. The chain combines TRBV6-2 or TRBV6-3 with TRBJ2-1; 11 positions agree with TRBD2. The specimen was peripheral blood. The sequence was collected from an elderly woman with acute or convalescent COVID-19. The CDR3 loop is CASSTLAGGSGEQFF. In nucleotides, the CDR3 is TGTGCCAGCAGTACCCTAGCGGGAGGTTCGGGGGAGCAGTTCTTC.